This TCR beta chain comes out of a study of blood T cell repertoires in COVID-19. A single count supports this clone. TCRdb's copy holds only in-frame clones and misses some; the assay was immunoSEQ multiplex PCR. The sample has more than 200,000 clones; roughly 86% are singletons. Germline CDR1 LGHDT, CDR2 YNNKEL (reference sequence). CDR3 length: 16 residues. Trimming took 1 base from V and 12 from J; bases not matched to a gene: 7. This TCR was recovered from a woman aged 60-70 years with COVID-19, enrolled during active disease. This chain links TRBV3-1 (or the pseudogene TRBV3-2) with TRBJ2-1; 15 bases are shared with TRBD2. The sequencing input was peripheral blood. The CDR3 sequence is CASSQGTSGRVDGQFF. The CDR3, as DNA: TGTGCCAGCAGCCAAGGGACTAGCGGGAGGGTAGATGGGCAGTTCTTC.